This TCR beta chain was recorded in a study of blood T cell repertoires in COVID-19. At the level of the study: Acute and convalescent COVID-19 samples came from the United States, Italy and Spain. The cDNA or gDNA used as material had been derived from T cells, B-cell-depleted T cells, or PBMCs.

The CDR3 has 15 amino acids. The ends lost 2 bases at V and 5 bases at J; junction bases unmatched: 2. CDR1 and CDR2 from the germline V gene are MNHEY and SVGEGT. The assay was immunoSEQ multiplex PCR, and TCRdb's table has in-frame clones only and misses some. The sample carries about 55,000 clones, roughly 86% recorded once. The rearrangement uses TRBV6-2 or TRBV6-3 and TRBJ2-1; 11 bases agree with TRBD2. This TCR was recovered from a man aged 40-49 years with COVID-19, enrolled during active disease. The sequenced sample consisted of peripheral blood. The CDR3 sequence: CASSYPSGRNNEQFF. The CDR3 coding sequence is TGTGCCAGCAGTTACCCTAGCGGGAGGAACAATGAGCAGTTCTTC.